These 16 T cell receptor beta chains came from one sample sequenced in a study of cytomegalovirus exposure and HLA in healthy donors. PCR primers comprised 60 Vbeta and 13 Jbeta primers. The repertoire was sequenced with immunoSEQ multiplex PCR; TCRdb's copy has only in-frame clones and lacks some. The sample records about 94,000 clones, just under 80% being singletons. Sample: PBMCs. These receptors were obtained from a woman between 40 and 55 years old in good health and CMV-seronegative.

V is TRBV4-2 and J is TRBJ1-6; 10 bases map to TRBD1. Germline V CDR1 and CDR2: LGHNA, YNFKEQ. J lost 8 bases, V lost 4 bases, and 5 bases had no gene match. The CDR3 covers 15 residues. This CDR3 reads CASSRAGTGDSPLHF. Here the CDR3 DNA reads TGTGCCAGCAGCCGGGCCGGGACAGGGGATTCACCCCTCCACTTT.

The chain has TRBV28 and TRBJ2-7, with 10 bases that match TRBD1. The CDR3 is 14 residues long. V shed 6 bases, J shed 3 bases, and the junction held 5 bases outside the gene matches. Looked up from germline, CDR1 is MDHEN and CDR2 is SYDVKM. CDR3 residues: CASSPDRGNYEQYF. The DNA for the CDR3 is TGTGCCAGCAGCCCGGACAGGGGGAACTACGAGCAGTACTTC.

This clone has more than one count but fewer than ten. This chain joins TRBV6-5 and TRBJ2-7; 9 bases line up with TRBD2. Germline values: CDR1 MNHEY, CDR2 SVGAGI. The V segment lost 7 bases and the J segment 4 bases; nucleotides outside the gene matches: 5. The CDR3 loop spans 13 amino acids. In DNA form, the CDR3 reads TGTGCCAGCACCATTAGCGGGGGTTACGAGCAGTACTTC. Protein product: CASTISGGYEQYF.

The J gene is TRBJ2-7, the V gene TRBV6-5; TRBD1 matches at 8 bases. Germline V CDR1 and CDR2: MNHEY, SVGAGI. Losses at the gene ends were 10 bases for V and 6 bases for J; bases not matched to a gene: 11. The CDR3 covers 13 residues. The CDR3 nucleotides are TGTGCCACTAGGACAGGGAAGAGTGGCGAGCAGTACTTC. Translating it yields CATRTGKSGEQYF.

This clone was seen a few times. CDR3 coding DNA: TGTGCCAGCAGCTCTGAACAGGGCGGTACGCAGTATTTT. As protein: CASSSEQGGTQYF. V gene TRBV7-9 combines with J gene TRBJ2-3; a possible D gene is TRBD1 (6 bases). The germline V gene has CDR1 SEHNR and CDR2 FQNEAQ (reference sequence). Between the trimmed V and J ends, which lost 4 bases and 8 bases, there was a span of 13 bases. CDR3 length: 13 amino acids.

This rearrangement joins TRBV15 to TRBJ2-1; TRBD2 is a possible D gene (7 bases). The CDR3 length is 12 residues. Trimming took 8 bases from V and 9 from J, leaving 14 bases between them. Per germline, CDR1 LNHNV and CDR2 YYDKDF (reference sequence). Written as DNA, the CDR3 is TGTGCCACCTGGGGGGGGGCGAGTGAGCAGTTCTTC. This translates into CATWGGASEQFF.

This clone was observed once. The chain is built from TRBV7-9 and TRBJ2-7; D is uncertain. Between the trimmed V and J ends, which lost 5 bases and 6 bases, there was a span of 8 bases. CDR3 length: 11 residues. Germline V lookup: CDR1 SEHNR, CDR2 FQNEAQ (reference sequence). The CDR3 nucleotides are TGTGCCAGCAGCACAAATTTCGAGCAGTACTTC. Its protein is CASSTNFEQYF. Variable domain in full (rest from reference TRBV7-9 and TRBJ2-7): DTGVSQNPRHKITKRGQNVTFRCDPISEHNRLYWYRQTLGQGPEFLTYFQNEAQLEKSRLLSDRFSAERPKGSFSTLEIQRTEQGDSAMYLCASSTNFEQYFGPGTRLTVT.

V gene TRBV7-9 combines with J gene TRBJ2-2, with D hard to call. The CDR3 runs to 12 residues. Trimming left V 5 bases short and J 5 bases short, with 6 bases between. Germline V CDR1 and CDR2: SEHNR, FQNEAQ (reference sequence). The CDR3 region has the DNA TGTGCCAGCAGCGAGTCAACCGGGGAGCTGTTTTTT. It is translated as CASSESTGELFF.

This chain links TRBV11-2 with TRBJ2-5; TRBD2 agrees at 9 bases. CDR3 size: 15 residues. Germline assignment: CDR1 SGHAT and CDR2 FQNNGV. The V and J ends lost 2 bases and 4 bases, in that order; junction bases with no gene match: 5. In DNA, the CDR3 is TGTGCCAGCAGCTTAATCGGGACTAGCAGAGAGACCCAGTACTTC. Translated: CASSLIGTSRETQYF.

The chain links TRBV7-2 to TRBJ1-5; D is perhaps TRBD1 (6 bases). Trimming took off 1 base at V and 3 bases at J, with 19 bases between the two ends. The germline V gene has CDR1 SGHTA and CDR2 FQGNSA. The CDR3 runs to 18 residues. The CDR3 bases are TGTGCCAGCAGCTTAGGCCTTAGGGGGGGCCGGCTCAATCAGCCCCAGCATTTT. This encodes CASSLGLRGGRLNQPQHF.

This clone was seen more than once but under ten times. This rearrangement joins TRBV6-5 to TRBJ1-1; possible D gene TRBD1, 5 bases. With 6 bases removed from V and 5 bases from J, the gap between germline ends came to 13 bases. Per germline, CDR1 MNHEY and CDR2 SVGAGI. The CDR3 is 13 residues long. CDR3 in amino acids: CASRPKRQTEAFF. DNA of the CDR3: TGTGCCAGCAGACCCAAACGACAGACTGAAGCTTTCTTT.

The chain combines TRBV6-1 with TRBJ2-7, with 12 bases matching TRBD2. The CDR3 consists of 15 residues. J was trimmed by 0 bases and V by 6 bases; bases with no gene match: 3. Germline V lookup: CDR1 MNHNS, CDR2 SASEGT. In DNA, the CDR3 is TGTGCCAGCAGCCTGACTAGCGGGGGCTCCTACGAGCAGTACTTC. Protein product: CASSLTSGGSYEQYF.

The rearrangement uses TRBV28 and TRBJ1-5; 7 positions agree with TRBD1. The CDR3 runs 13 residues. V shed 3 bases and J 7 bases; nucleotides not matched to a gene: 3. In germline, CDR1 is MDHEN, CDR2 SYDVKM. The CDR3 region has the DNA TGTGCCAGCAGTTTGGGACAGTTCCAGCCCCAGCATTTT. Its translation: CASSLGQFQPQHF.

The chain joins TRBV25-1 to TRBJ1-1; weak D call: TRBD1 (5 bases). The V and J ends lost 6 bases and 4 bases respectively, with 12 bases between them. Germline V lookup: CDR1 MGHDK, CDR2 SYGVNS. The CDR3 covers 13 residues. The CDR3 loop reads CASRGTPRTEAFF. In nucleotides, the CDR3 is TGTGCCAGCAGGGGGACTCCTCGCACTGAAGCTTTCTTT. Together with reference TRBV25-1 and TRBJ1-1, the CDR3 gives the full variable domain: EADIYQTPRYLVIGTGKKITLECSQTMGHDKMYWYQQDPGMELHLIHYSYGVNSTEKGDLSSESTVSRIRTEHFPLTLESARPSHTSQYLCASRGTPRTEAFFGQGTRLTVV.

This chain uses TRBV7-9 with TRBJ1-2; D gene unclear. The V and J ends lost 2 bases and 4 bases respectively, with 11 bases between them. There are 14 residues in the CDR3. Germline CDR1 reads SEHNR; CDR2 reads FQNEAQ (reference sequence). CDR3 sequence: CASSLTLILYGYTF. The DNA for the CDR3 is TGTGCCAGCAGCTTAACCCTCATACTCTATGGCTACACCTTC.

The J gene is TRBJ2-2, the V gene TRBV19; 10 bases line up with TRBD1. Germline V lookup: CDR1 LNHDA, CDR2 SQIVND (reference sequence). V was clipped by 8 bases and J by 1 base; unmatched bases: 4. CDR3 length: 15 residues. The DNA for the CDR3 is TGTGCCAGTCTCCGGGACAGGGGGAACACCGGGGAGCTGTTTTTT. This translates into CASLRDRGNTGELFF.